This T cell receptor (beta chain) is from a study of blood T cell repertoires in COVID-19. With 4 bases clipped from V and 10 bases from J, the junction kept 15 bases outside the gene matches. This CDR3 is built from 16 residues. Germline lookup yields CDR1 LGHNA and CDR2 YNFKEQ. This table comes from immunoSEQ multiplex PCR, and its TCRdb copy is limited to in-frame clones, with some not included. The sample lists some 370,000 clones, 80% to 90% occurring once. This clonotype originated in a man aged 40-49 years with acute or convalescent COVID-19. The chain couples TRBV4-2 to TRBJ2-1; 8 bases align to TRBD2. The sample taken for sequencing was peripheral blood. The CDR3 DNA is TGTGCCAGCAGCCGAACCGGGACTAGTCAATCTCGGGAGCAGTTCTTC. Protein product: CASSRTGTSQSREQFF.